The text below deals with one T cell receptor (beta chain). Its antigen is unknown. Germline V gene lookup returns CDR1 PRHDT and CDR2 FYEKMQ (reference sequence). J was trimmed by 4 bases and V by 5 bases; bases with no gene match: 8. The CDR3 is 15 amino acids. Assay: immunoSEQ multiplex PCR; the TCRdb copy retains only in-frame clones and omits some. The table shows 70,000 or so clones, with about 93% occurring only once. These data are taken from a study of cytomegalovirus exposure and HLA in healthy donors. The study, taken as a whole, reports: High sensitivity and specificity were reportedly achieved when the classifier diagnosed cytomegalovirus status.

Sequences were obtained from PBMCs. The chain uses TRBV13 and TRBJ2-1; 7 bases agree with TRBD2. The sequence derives from a young man in good health and CMV-seropositive. CDR3 DNA sequence: TGTGCCAGCAGCCTGGGGGGGAAGGGATACAATGAGCAGTTCTTC. Translated: CASSLGGKGYNEQFF.